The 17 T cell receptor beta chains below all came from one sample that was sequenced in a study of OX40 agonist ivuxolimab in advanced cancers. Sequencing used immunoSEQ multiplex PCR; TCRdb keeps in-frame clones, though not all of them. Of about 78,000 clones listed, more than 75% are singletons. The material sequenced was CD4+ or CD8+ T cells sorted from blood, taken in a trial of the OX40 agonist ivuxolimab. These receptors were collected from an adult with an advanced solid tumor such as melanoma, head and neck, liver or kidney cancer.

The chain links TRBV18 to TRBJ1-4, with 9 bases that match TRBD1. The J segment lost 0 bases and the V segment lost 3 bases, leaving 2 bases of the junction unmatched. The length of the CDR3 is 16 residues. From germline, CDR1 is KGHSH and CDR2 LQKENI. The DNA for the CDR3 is TGTGCCAGCTCACCTGGACAGGGGTCAACTAATGAAAAACTGTTTTTT. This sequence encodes CASSPGQGSTNEKLFF.

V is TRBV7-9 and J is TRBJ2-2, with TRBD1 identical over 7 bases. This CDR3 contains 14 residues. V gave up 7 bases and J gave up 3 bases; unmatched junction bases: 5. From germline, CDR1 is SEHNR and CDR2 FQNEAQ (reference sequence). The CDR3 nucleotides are TGTGCCAGCAACGACAGGGTTCACACCGGGGAGCTGTTTTTT. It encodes CASNDRVHTGELFF.

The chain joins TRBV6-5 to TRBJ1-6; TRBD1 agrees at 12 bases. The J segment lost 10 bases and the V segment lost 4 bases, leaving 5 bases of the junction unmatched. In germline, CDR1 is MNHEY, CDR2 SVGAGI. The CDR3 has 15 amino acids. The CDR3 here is CASSSGTGGESPLHF. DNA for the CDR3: TGTGCCAGCAGTTCCGGGACAGGGGGCGAATCACCCCTCCACTTT.

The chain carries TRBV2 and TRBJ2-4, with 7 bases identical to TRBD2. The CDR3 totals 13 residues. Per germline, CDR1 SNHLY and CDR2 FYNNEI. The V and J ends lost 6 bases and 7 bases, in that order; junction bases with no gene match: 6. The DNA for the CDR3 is TGTGCCAGCAGGGCCGGGCGGGGGAACATTCAGTACTTC. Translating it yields CASRAGRGNIQYF.

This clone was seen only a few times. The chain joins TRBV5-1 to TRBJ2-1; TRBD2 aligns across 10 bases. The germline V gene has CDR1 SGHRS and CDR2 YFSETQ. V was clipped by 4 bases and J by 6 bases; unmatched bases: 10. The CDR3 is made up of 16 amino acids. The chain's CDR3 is CASSETASGRFNEQFF. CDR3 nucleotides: TGCGCCAGCAGCGAGACCGCTAGCGGGAGATTCAATGAGCAGTTCTTC.

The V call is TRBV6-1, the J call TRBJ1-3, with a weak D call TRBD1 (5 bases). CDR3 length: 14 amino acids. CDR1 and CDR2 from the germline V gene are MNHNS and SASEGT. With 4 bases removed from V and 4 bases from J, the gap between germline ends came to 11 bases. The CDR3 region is CASSVDRNGNTIYF. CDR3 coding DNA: TGTGCCAGCAGTGTAGACAGAAACGGAAACACCATATATTTT.

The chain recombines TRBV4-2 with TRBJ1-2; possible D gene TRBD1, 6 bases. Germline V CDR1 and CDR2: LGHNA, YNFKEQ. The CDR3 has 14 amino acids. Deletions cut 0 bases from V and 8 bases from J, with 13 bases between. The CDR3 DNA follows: TGTGCCAGCAGCCAAGAGCGAGGGGGGGGAGGCTACACCTTC. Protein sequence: CASSQERGGGGYTF.

CDR3 protein: CASTPTVSNQPQHF. CDR3 in DNA: TGTGCCAGCACCCCGACAGTTAGCAATCAGCCCCAGCATTTT. V and J are TRBV6-6 and TRBJ1-5, with a tentative D call TRBD1 (5 bases). The CDR3 covers 14 residues. Germline CDR1 is MNHNY and CDR2 is SVGAGI (reference sequence). Between the trimmed V and J ends, which lost 7 bases and 0 bases, there was a span of 10 bases.

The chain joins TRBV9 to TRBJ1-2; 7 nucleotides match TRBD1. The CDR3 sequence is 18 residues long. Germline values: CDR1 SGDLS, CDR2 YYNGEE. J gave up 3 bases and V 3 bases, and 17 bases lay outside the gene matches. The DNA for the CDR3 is TGTGCCAGCAGCGCCGGACAGGCCGTTTTGAGCCTTTACTATGGCTACACCTTC. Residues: CASSAGQAVLSLYYGYTF.

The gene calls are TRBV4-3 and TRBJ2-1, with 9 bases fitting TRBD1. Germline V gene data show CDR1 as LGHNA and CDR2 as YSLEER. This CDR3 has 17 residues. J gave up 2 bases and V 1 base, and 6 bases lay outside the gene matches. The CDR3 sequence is CASSQGGDRGTYNEQFF. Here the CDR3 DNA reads TGCGCCAGCAGCCAAGGGGGCGACAGGGGGACCTACAATGAGCAGTTCTTC.

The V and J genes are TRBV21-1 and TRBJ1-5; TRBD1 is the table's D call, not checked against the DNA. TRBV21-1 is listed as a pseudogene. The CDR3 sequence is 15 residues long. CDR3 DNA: TGTGCCAGCAGCAAAGCAGGGGTGCTCAATCAGCCCCAGCATTTT. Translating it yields CASSKAGVLNQPQHF.

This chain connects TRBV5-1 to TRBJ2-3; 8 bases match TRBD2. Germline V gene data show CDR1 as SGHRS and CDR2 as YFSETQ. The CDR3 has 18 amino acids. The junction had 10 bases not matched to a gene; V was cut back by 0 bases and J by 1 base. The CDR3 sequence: CASSLGASGLTRTDTQYF. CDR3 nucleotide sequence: TGCGCCAGCAGCTTGGGGGCTAGCGGGTTAACCCGCACAGATACGCAGTATTTT. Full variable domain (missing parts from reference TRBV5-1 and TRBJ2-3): KAGVTQTPRYLIKTRGQQVTLSCSPISGHRSVSWYQQTPGQGLQFLFEYFSETQRNKGNFPGRFSGRQFSNSRSEMNVSTLELGDSALYLCASSLGASGLTRTDTQYFGPGTRLTVL.

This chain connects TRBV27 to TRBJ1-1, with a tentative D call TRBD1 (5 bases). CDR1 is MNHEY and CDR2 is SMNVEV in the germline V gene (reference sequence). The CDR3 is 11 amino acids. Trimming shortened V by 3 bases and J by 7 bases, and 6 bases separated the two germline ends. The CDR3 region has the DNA TGTGCCAGCAGTTTTAGGGGTGAAGCTTTCTTT. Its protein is CASSFRGEAFF.

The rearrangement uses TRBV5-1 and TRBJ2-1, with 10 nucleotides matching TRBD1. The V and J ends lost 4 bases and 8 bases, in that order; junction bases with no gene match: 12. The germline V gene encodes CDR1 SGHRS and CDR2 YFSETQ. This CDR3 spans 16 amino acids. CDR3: CASSGIDRGQSYEQFF. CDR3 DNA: TGCGCCAGCAGCGGAATCGACAGGGGGCAATCGTATGAGCAGTTCTTC.

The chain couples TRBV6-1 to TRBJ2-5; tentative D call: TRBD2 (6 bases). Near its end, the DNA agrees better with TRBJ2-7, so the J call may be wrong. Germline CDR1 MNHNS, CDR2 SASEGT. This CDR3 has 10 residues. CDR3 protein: CASGEVEQYF. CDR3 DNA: TGTGCCAGCGGGGAGGTCGAGCAGTACTTC.

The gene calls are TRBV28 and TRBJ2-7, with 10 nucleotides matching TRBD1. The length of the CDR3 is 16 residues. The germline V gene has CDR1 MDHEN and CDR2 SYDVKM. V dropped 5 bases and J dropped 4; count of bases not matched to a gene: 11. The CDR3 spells CASSPAPGQGRYEQYF. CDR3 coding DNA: TGTGCCAGCAGTCCTGCCCCGGGACAGGGGAGATACGAGCAGTACTTC.

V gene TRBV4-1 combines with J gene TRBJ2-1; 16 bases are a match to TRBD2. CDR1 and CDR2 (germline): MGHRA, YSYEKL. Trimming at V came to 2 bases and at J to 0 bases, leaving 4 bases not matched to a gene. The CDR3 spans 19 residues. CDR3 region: CASSQPGLAGGSSYNEQFF. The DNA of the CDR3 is TGCGCCAGCAGCCAACCGGGACTAGCGGGGGGGAGCTCCTACAATGAGCAGTTCTTC.